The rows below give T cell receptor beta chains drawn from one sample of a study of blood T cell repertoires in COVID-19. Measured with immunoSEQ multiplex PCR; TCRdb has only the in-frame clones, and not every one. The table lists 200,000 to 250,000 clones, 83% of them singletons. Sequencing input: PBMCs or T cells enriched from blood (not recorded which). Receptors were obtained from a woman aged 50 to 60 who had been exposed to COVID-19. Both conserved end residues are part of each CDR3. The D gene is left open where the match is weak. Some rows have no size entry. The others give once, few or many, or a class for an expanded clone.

CDR3aa: CASGLRGLGAFF
CDR3nt: TGTGCCAGCGGACTCCGGGGTTTAGGAGCTTTCTTT
v_gene: TRBV28
j_gene: TRBJ1-1
abundance: -
d_gene: -

CDR3aa: CASQTGSNQPQHF
CDR3nt: TGTGCCAGCCAGACAGGGAGCAATCAGCCCCAGCATTTT
v_gene: TRBV2
j_gene: TRBJ1-5
abundance: -
d_gene: TRBD1

CDR3aa: CANGIEGAAYGYTF
CDR3nt: TGTGCCAACGGGATTGAGGGGGCCGCCTATGGCTACACCTTC
v_gene: TRBV6-5
j_gene: TRBJ1-2
abundance: many
d_gene: TRBD1

CDR3aa: CASSQSWTGRNEQFF
CDR3nt: TGCGCCAGCAGCCAATCCTGGACAGGCCGAAATGAGCAGTTCTTC
v_gene: TRBV4-3
j_gene: TRBJ2-1
abundance: -
d_gene: TRBD1

CDR3aa: CASSPRRSGEAYEQYF
CDR3nt: TGTGCCAGCTCACCACGGAGGAGCGGGGAAGCCTACGAGCAGTACTTC
v_gene: TRBV18
j_gene: TRBJ2-7
abundance: -
d_gene: TRBD2

CDR3aa: CASSLANRGLYEQYF
CDR3nt: TGTGCCAGCAGCTTAGCAAACAGGGGGCTCTACGAGCAGTACTTC
v_gene: TRBV11-2
j_gene: TRBJ2-7
abundance: -
d_gene: TRBD1

CDR3aa: CASSSTHRGDEQFF
CDR3nt: TGTGCCAGCAGCTCGACCCATAGGGGCGATGAGCAGTTCTTC
v_gene: TRBV7-9
j_gene: TRBJ2-1
abundance: -
d_gene: -

CDR3aa: CASSQPETTTDTQYF
CDR3nt: TGTGCCAGCAGCCAACCGGAGACGACCACAGATACGCAGTATTTT
v_gene: TRBV14
j_gene: TRBJ2-3
abundance: -
d_gene: -

CDR3aa: CASSLGTGPGNTIYF
CDR3nt: TGTGCCAGCAGCTTAGGGACAGGCCCTGGAAACACCATATATTTT
v_gene: TRBV7-9
j_gene: TRBJ1-3
abundance: few
d_gene: TRBD1

CDR3aa: CAWSVDSLGEKLFF
CDR3nt: TGTGCCTGGAGTGTAGACAGCCTTGGGGAAAAACTGTTTTTT
v_gene: TRBV30
j_gene: TRBJ1-4
abundance: -
d_gene: -

CDR3aa: CASSLALRGREQYF
CDR3nt: TGTGCCAGCAGCTTAGCGCTAAGGGGGCGGGAGCAGTACTTC
v_gene: TRBV7-2
j_gene: TRBJ2-7
abundance: -
d_gene: TRBD1

CDR3aa: CASSSPPGQGKKLFF
CDR3nt: TGTGCCAGCAGTTCCCCCCCGGGACAGGGAAAAAAACTGTTTTTT
v_gene: TRBV27
j_gene: TRBJ1-4
abundance: -
d_gene: TRBD1

CDR3aa: CASSLPPPDSYSNQPQHF
CDR3nt: TGTGCCAGCAGTTTACCGCCCCCCGACAGTTATAGCAATCAGCCCCAGCATTTT
v_gene: TRBV28
j_gene: TRBJ1-5
abundance: -
d_gene: -

CDR3aa: CASSGSSYNEQFF
CDR3nt: TGTGCCAGCAGCGGGAGCTCCTACAATGAGCAGTTCTTC
v_gene: TRBV6-5
j_gene: TRBJ2-1
abundance: -
d_gene: -

CDR3aa: CASIPAGGVFTGANVLTF
CDR3nt: TGTGCCAGCATCCCGGCAGGGGGCGTCTTCACGGGGGCCAACGTCCTGACTTTC
v_gene: TRBV28
j_gene: TRBJ2-6
abundance: -
d_gene: TRBD1

CDR3aa: CASSRPSADEQFF
CDR3nt: TGCGCCAGCAGCCGTCCTAGCGCGGATGAGCAGTTCTTC
v_gene: TRBV5-1
j_gene: TRBJ2-1
abundance: -
d_gene: -

CDR3aa: CATTDRGNTEAFF
CDR3nt: TGTGCCACCACCGATAGGGGGAACACTGAAGCTTTCTTT
v_gene: TRBV10-3
j_gene: TRBJ1-1
abundance: once
d_gene: -

CDR3aa: CASSLEGTSTYEQYF
CDR3nt: TGCGCCAGCAGCCTCGAGGGGACTTCTACCTACGAGCAGTACTTC
v_gene: TRBV5-1
j_gene: TRBJ2-7
abundance: -
d_gene: -

CDR3aa: CASSYGGFPYEQYF
CDR3nt: TGTGCCAGCAGTTACGGGGGGTTCCCCTACGAGCAGTACTTC
v_gene: TRBV6-5
j_gene: TRBJ2-7
abundance: -
d_gene: -

CDR3aa: CASSFSPNTEAFF
CDR3nt: TGTGCCAGCAGTTTTTCTCCGAACACTGAAGCTTTCTTT
v_gene: TRBV12-3/TRBV12-4
j_gene: TRBJ1-1
abundance: -
d_gene: -

CDR3aa: CASSRLTGATMQFF
CDR3nt: TGTGCCAGCAGCCGTTTGACAGGGGCCACGATGCAGTTCTTC
v_gene: TRBV7-2
j_gene: TRBJ2-1
abundance: -
d_gene: TRBD1

CDR3aa: CASSLTGMGYGYTF
CDR3nt: TGTGCCAGCAGTTTAACAGGGATGGGCTATGGCTACACCTTC
v_gene: TRBV28
j_gene: TRBJ1-2
abundance: -
d_gene: -

CDR3aa: CASSERKGPGGDTQYF
CDR3nt: TGTGCCAGCAGCGAACGAAAGGGTCCAGGGGGAGATACGCAGTATTTT
v_gene: TRBV5-4
j_gene: TRBJ2-3
abundance: -
d_gene: TRBD1

CDR3aa: CASSPDSNTYNEQFF
CDR3nt: TGTGCCAGCAGCCCGGACAGTAACACCTACAATGAGCAGTTCTTC
v_gene: TRBV5-4
j_gene: TRBJ2-1
abundance: -
d_gene: -

CDR3aa: CASSQDLDRQPFLSSGNTIYF
CDR3nt: TGCGCCAGCAGCCAAGACTTGGACAGGCAACCTTTCCTATCCTCTGGAAACACCATATATTTT
v_gene: TRBV4-1
j_gene: TRBJ1-3
abundance: -
d_gene: TRBD1

CDR3aa: CASSSGVAGGIGEQFF
CDR3nt: TGCGCCAGCAGCTCGGGGGTAGCGGGGGGCATAGGTGAGCAGTTCTTC
v_gene: TRBV5-1
j_gene: TRBJ2-1
abundance: -
d_gene: TRBD2

CDR3aa: CASSEAAGSGTEAFF
CDR3nt: TGTGCCAGCAGTGAAGCGGCGGGGAGTGGCACTGAAGCTTTCTTT
v_gene: TRBV6-1
j_gene: TRBJ1-1
abundance: -
d_gene: -

CDR3aa: CSVHKGTGINEQYF
CDR3nt: TGCAGCGTTCATAAAGGGACAGGGATTAACGAGCAGTACTTC
v_gene: TRBV29-1
j_gene: TRBJ2-7
abundance: -
d_gene: TRBD1

CDR3aa: CASSRSGKLNTEAFF
CDR3nt: TGTGCCAGCAGCAGATCGGGGAAGTTGAACACTGAAGCTTTCTTT
v_gene: TRBV5-8
j_gene: TRBJ1-1
abundance: once
d_gene: -

CDR3aa: CASSPPDRGKFEKLFF
CDR3nt: TGTGCCAGCTCACCACCCGACAGGGGGAAGTTCGAAAAACTGTTTTTT
v_gene: TRBV18
j_gene: TRBJ1-4
abundance: -
d_gene: TRBD1

CDR3aa: CASSISGNYGYTF
CDR3nt: TGTGCCAGCAGCATCAGCGGAAACTATGGCTACACCTTC
v_gene: TRBV7-2
j_gene: TRBJ1-2
abundance: -
d_gene: -

CDR3aa: CASSLVRDRRYEQYF
CDR3nt: TGTGCCAGCAGTCTTGTACGGGACAGGCGTTACGAGCAGTACTTC
v_gene: TRBV11-2
j_gene: TRBJ2-7
abundance: -
d_gene: TRBD1

CDR3aa: CASSAWQGADSPLHF
CDR3nt: TGTGCCAGCAGTGCCTGGCAGGGGGCGGACTCACCCCTCCACTTT
v_gene: TRBV27
j_gene: TRBJ1-6
abundance: few
d_gene: TRBD1

CDR3aa: CASSLTSGEDTQYF
CDR3nt: TGTGCCAGCAGCTTAACTAGCGGGGAAGATACGCAGTATTTT
v_gene: TRBV7-2
j_gene: TRBJ2-3
abundance: -
d_gene: TRBD2

CDR3aa: CASSITGTGSEKLFF
CDR3nt: TGTGCCAGCAGTATTACCGGGACAGGGAGTGAAAAACTGTTTTTT
v_gene: TRBV2
j_gene: TRBJ1-4
abundance: -
d_gene: TRBD1

CDR3aa: CASSQGGGPQYF
CDR3nt: TGTGCCAGCAGCCAAGGAGGAGGACCGCAGTATTTT
v_gene: TRBV4-2
j_gene: TRBJ2-3
abundance: -
d_gene: -

CDR3aa: CASSPGTEVYGYTF
CDR3nt: TGTGCCAGCAGCCCCGGGACAGAGGTCTATGGCTACACCTTC
v_gene: TRBV2
j_gene: TRBJ1-2
abundance: once
d_gene: TRBD1

CDR3aa: CATQGWRSYGYTF
CDR3nt: TGTGCCACCCAGGGGTGGCGGTCATATGGCTACACCTTC
v_gene: TRBV5-8
j_gene: TRBJ1-2
abundance: -
d_gene: -

CDR3aa: CASSIPGPYGYTF
CDR3nt: TGTGCCAGTAGTATCCCAGGGCCCTATGGCTACACCTTC
v_gene: TRBV19
j_gene: TRBJ1-2
abundance: -
d_gene: -

CDR3aa: CASSPGERSTGELFF
CDR3nt: TGCGCCAGCAGCCCAGGGGAGCGGAGCACCGGGGAGCTGTTTTTT
v_gene: TRBV5-1
j_gene: TRBJ2-2
abundance: -
d_gene: -

CDR3aa: CASSWDRANYGYTF
CDR3nt: TGTGCCAGTAGCTGGGACAGAGCTAACTATGGCTACACCTTC
v_gene: TRBV19
j_gene: TRBJ1-2
abundance: -
d_gene: TRBD1

CDR3aa: CASSPGTVYGYTF
CDR3nt: TGTGCCAGCAGCCCTGGGACAGTCTATGGCTACACCTTC
v_gene: TRBV5-6
j_gene: TRBJ1-2
abundance: -
d_gene: TRBD1

CDR3aa: CASSPRGEAFF
CDR3nt: TGTGCCAGCAGCCCGCGGGGTGAAGCTTTCTTT
v_gene: TRBV9
j_gene: TRBJ1-1
abundance: -
d_gene: -

CDR3aa: CASSLQTSGGGNEQFF
CDR3nt: TGTGCCAGCAGCCTCCAGACTAGCGGGGGAGGGAATGAGCAGTTCTTC
v_gene: TRBV7-9
j_gene: TRBJ2-1
abundance: -
d_gene: TRBD2

CDR3aa: CASSQETTGGTGELFF
CDR3nt: TGTGCCAGCAGCCAAGAAACAACAGGGGGAACCGGGGAGCTGTTTTTT
v_gene: TRBV4-2
j_gene: TRBJ2-2
abundance: -
d_gene: TRBD1

CDR3aa: CASSYDLSGGETQYF
CDR3nt: TGTGCCAGCAGTTACGACCTAAGCGGCGGGGAGACCCAGTACTTC
v_gene: TRBV6-5
j_gene: TRBJ2-5
abundance: -
d_gene: -

CDR3aa: CAWSLDANEQFF
CDR3nt: TGTGCCTGGTCCCTAGACGCCAATGAGCAGTTCTTC
v_gene: TRBV30
j_gene: TRBJ2-1
abundance: -
d_gene: -

CDR3aa: CASSLDRANQKLFF
CDR3nt: TGTGCCAGCAGCTTAGACAGGGCGAATCAAAAACTGTTTTTT
v_gene: TRBV7-8
j_gene: TRBJ1-4
abundance: -
d_gene: -

CDR3aa: CASSVRDREHGYTF
CDR3nt: TGTGCCAGCAGCGTCCGGGACAGGGAGCATGGCTACACCTTC
v_gene: TRBV5-6
j_gene: TRBJ1-2
abundance: -
d_gene: TRBD1

CDR3aa: CSASDRGIRGTEAFF
CDR3nt: TGCAGTGCTAGTGATCGCGGGATACGGGGGACTGAAGCTTTCTTT
v_gene: TRBV20-1
j_gene: TRBJ1-1
abundance: -
d_gene: -

CDR3aa: CASGLLEDGRHGYTF
CDR3nt: TGTGCTAGTGGTTTATTGGAGGACGGTAGACATGGCTACACCTTC
v_gene: TRBV12-5
j_gene: TRBJ1-2
abundance: -
d_gene: -

CDR3aa: CASSLSGKRAFF
CDR3nt: TGTGCCAGCAGTTTATCTGGCAAGCGGGCTTTCTTT
v_gene: TRBV28
j_gene: TRBJ1-1
abundance: once
d_gene: -

CDR3aa: CATSTFTRIQGPYNEQFF
CDR3nt: TGTGCCACCAGCACGTTTACCCGCATCCAGGGGCCCTACAATGAGCAGTTCTTC
v_gene: TRBV15
j_gene: TRBJ2-1
abundance: -
d_gene: -

CDR3aa: CATSGDRGAVPSSNQPQHF
CDR3nt: TGTGCCACCAGTGGGGACAGGGGTGCCGTTCCTTCCAGCAATCAGCCCCAGCATTTT
v_gene: TRBV24-1
j_gene: TRBJ1-5
abundance: few
d_gene: TRBD1

CDR3aa: CASREGQGAGEAFF
CDR3nt: TGTGCCAGCAGGGAGGGACAGGGGGCCGGAGAAGCTTTCTTT
v_gene: TRBV6-5
j_gene: TRBJ1-1
abundance: -
d_gene: TRBD1

CDR3aa: CASSGEGRYNEQFF
CDR3nt: TGTGCCAGCAGTGGGGAGGGAAGGTACAATGAGCAGTTCTTC
v_gene: TRBV2
j_gene: TRBJ2-1
abundance: -
d_gene: TRBD2

CDR3aa: CASSLRAGIEAFF
CDR3nt: TGTGCCAGCAGCTTAAGGGCAGGGATTGAAGCTTTCTTT
v_gene: TRBV7-3
j_gene: TRBJ1-1
abundance: many
d_gene: -

CDR3aa: CASRGTLNQPQHF
CDR3nt: TGTGCCAGCAGAGGGACACTCAATCAGCCCCAGCATTTT
v_gene: TRBV6-5
j_gene: TRBJ1-5
abundance: -
d_gene: -